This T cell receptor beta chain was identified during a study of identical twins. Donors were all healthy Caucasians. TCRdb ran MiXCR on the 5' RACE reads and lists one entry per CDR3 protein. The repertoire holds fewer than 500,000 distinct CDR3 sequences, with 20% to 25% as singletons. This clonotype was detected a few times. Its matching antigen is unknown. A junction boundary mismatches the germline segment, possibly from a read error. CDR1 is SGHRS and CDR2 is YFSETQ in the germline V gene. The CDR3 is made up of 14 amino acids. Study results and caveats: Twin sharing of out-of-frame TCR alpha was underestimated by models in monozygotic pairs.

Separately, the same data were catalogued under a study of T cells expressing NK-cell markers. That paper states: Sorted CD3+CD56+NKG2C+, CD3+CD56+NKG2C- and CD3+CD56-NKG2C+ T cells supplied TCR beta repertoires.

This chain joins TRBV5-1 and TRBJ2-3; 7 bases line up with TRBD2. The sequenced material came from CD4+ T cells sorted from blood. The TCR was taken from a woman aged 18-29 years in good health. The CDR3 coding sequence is TGCGCCAGCAGCTTTAGCGGCGGGAGAGCAGGAGTAAATTTT. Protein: CASSFSGGRAGVNF.